What follows are 15 T cell receptor beta chains derived from one specimen sequenced in a study of T cell changes during pregnancy in multiple sclerosis. Produced via immunoSEQ multiplex PCR; TCRdb's table is partial and in-frame only. The data show about 40,000 clones, roughly 91% seen once. The specimen was CD8+ T cells from peripheral blood mononuclear cells, collected before pregnancy. The receptors originated from a female donor with multiple sclerosis, enrolled in a pregnancy study.

This chain connects TRBV28 to TRBJ1-2; no reliable D call. V was cut by 5 bases and J by 5 bases, with 12 bases left in between. Looked up from germline, CDR1 is MDHEN and CDR2 is SYDVKM. This CDR3 is 13 amino acids long. DNA of the CDR3: TGTGCCAGCAGTCTAGGAAACGGTTATGGCTACACCTTC. It codes for CASSLGNGYGYTF.

The chain carries TRBV7-9 and TRBJ2-7; no clear D gene. The CDR3 has 11 residues. Germline values: CDR1 SEHNR, CDR2 FQNEAQ (reference sequence). Deletions cut 2 bases from V and 5 bases from J, with 4 bases between. In nucleotides, the CDR3 is TGTGCCAGCAGCTTAATAGACGAGCAGTACTTC. This encodes CASSLIDEQYF.

Here the CDR3 reads CASSLPGDPPNEQFF. As DNA, the CDR3 is TGTGCCAGCAGTTTACCGGGAGACCCCCCCAATGAGCAGTTCTTC. The J gene is TRBJ2-1, the V gene TRBV28, with D perhaps matching TRBD2 (6 bases). The germline V and J ends were trimmed by 2 bases and 6 bases, with 14 bases remaining between them. The CDR3 length is 15 residues. The germline CDR1 and CDR2 sequences are MDHEN and SYDVKM.

The chain has TRBV27 and TRBJ2-1; D possibly corresponds to TRBD2 (5 bases). The CDR3 runs to 17 residues. Trimming removed 5 bases at V and 4 bases at J, with 21 bases between. Germline CDR1 and CDR2: MNHEY and SMNVEV (reference sequence). The CDR3 protein is CASSPGLAGPTYNEQFF. CDR3 nucleotide sequence: TGTGCCAGCAGTCCAGGCCTGGCGGGCCCCACTTACAATGAGCAGTTCTTC.

The chain carries TRBV7-9 and TRBJ2-3, with a weak D call TRBD1 (6 bases). CDR3 length: 18 residues. Trimming took 3 bases from V and 2 from J, leaving 21 bases between them. Germline CDR1 and CDR2: SEHNR and FQNEAQ (reference sequence). In DNA, the CDR3 is TGTGCCAGCAGCTTCCTCAATACCGACAGGTTGGCCACAGATACGCAGTATTTT. This codes for CASSFLNTDRLATDTQYF.

A single count supports this clone. This rearrangement joins TRBV4-1 to TRBJ2-3, with 12 bases aligning to TRBD2. This CDR3 is 21 amino acids long. Germline trimming cut 3 bases from V and 1 base from J; bases unmatched to any gene: 17. Germline V lookup: CDR1 MGHRA, CDR2 YSYEKL. CDR3 in DNA: TGCGCCAGCAGCCACCTAGGCCCTAGCGGGAGGGCTACGGCCGGCACAGATACGCAGTATTTT. Translated: CASSHLGPSGRATAGTDTQYF.

This clone occurred once. The V gene is TRBV28, the J gene TRBJ2-7; D is possibly TRBD2 (5 bases). This CDR3 is built from 14 residues. CDR1 is MDHEN, CDR2 SYDVKM, per germline. Deletions cut 3 bases from V and 3 bases from J, with 12 bases between. The CDR3 DNA is TGTGCCAGCAGTTTCTATGGGAGAGGCTACGAGCAGTACTTC. Translating it yields CASSFYGRGYEQYF.

This chain joins TRBV7-3 and TRBJ2-3; 8 bases align to TRBD2. V lost 4 bases to trimming and J lost 0 bases; unmatched junction nucleotides: 6. CDR1 and CDR2 (germline): SGHTA, FQGTGA. The CDR3 sequence is 16 residues long. The CDR3 is CASSSVAGTSTDTQYF. CDR3 DNA sequence: TGTGCCAGCAGCTCCGTAGCGGGAACTAGCACAGATACGCAGTATTTT.

The chain links TRBV9 to TRBJ2-3, with TRBD2 matching over 7 bases. The CDR3 covers 16 residues. CDR1 and CDR2 from the germline V gene are SGDLS and YYNGEE. V was pared by 0 bases and J by 4 bases, with 8 bases of the junction left unmatched. The CDR3 nucleotides are TGTGCCAGCAGCGTAGAGGCGGGAGCAATGTCAGATACGCAGTATTTT. Its translation: CASSVEAGAMSDTQYF.

The rearrangement links TRBV13 to TRBJ2-7, with D possibly matching TRBD2 (5 bases). V was pared by 5 bases and J by 4 bases, with 15 bases between. Per germline, CDR1 PRHDT and CDR2 FYEKMQ (reference sequence). The CDR3 is 14 amino acids. CDR3 in DNA: TGTGCCAGCAGCCTCGGGAACGGGGAATACGAGCAGTACTTC. Translating gives CASSLGNGEYEQYF.

The chain links TRBV5-6 to TRBJ2-3; D is perhaps TRBD1 (6 bases). This CDR3 comprises 15 residues. Deletions cut 0 bases from V and 3 bases from J, with 11 bases between. CDR1 and CDR2 (germline): SGHDT, YYEEEE. CDR3 in DNA: TGTGCCAGCAGCTTGGACAGGGTTGTAACAGATACGCAGTATTTT. This sequence encodes CASSLDRVVTDTQYF.

The chain links TRBV15 to TRBJ1-4, with D possibly being TRBD1 (6 bases). This CDR3 has 14 residues. Trimming removed 5 bases at V and 7 bases at J, with 14 bases between. Germline CDR1 LNHNV, CDR2 YYDKDF (reference sequence). The CDR3 DNA is TGTGCCACCAGCGGAAGGGACATCCGTGAAAAACTGTTTTTT. Translated: CATSGRDIREKLFF.

This rearrangement joins TRBV6-5 to TRBJ1-5; D possibly corresponds to TRBD1 (5 bases). The CDR3 length is 13 residues. CDR1 and CDR2 from the germline V gene are MNHEY and SVGAGI. V lost 6 bases and J 7 bases, leaving 13 bases between the germline ends. As DNA, the CDR3 is TGTGCCAGCAGCCCCATGCGGGGCCAGCCCCAGCATTTT. It translates to CASSPMRGQPQHF.

The chain links TRBV4-3 to TRBJ1-5, with TRBD1 as a possible D gene (6 bases). This CDR3 is built from 17 residues. Trimming cost V 0 bases and J 1 base, with 13 bases left between them. Germline V CDR1 and CDR2: LGHNA, YSLEER. DNA for the CDR3: TGCGCCAGCAGCCAAGATCTAACGGGACAAAGCAATCAGCCCCAGCATTTT. Protein product: CASSQDLTGQSNQPQHF.

The rearrangement uses TRBV28 and TRBJ2-1; tentative D call: TRBD1 (6 bases). The CDR3 spans 15 residues. The germline V gene has CDR1 MDHEN and CDR2 SYDVKM. Trimming took 5 bases from V and 3 from J, leaving 14 bases between them. Here the CDR3 DNA reads TGTGCCAGCAGTCCCGGACAGATGCTCTACAATGAGCAGTTCTTC. Translating it yields CASSPGQMLYNEQFF. The complete variable domain, with remaining parts taken from reference TRBV28 and TRBJ2-1, reads DVKVTQSSRYLVKRTGEKVFLECVQDMDHENMFWYRQDPGLGLRLIYFSYDVKMKEKGDIPEGYSVSREKKERFSLILESASTNQTSMYLCASSPGQMLYNEQFFGPGTRLTVL.